This T cell receptor (beta chain) is from a study of T cell changes during pregnancy in multiple sclerosis (dated by TCRdb to the late 2010s). Study-level background: The study looked at changes in the T cell repertoire across pregnancy in women with multiple sclerosis.

The CDR3 covers 12 residues, taking in both the cysteine and the phenylalanine. Only CDR3 DNA remains: 36 bases, in frame from the first base. The CDR1 and CDR2 encoded by the germline V gene are LGHNT and FRNRAP. The trim is 8 bases for V and 3 bases for J, with a gap of 10 bases between the germline ends. Details on this clone: This clone's antigen is unknown. The record has no base qualities; no much larger clone is one base away.

The library was obtained by the immunoSEQ multiplex PCR assay. Imported from immuneACCESS, the table was reduced by TCRdb to in-frame sequences with V and J called. These copies leave out some clones; in studies compared against another copy, an unresolved V gene accounts for under half, and the cause of the remainder is not known. Recorded for this sample are 40,000 or so clones; 91% of them occurred a single time. Of the sample, around 10% is held by the ten largest clones. The sequence was obtained from a female donor with multiple sclerosis, enrolled in a pregnancy study. The sequenced sample was CD8+ T cells from peripheral blood mononuclear cells, obtained after pregnancy. This receptor chain uses TRBV12-5 and TRBJ2-5; no D segment can be confidently identified. The CDR3 amino acid sequence is: CASTGEEETQYF. The nucleotide sequence is TGTGCTAGTACTGGAGAGGAAGAGACCCAGTACTTC.